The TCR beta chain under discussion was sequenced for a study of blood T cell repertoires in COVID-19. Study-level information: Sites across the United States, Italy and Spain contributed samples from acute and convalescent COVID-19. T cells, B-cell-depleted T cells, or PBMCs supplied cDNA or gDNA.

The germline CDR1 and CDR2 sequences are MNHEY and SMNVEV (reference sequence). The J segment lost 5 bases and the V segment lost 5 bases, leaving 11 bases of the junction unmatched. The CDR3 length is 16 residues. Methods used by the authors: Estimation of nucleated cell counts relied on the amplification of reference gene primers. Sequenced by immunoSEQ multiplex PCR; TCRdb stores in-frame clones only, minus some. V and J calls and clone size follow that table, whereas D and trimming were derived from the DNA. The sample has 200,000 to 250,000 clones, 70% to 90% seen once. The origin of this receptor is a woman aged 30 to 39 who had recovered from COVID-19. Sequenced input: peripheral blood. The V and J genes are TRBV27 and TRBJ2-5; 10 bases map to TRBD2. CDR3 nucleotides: TGTGCCAGCAGTCAGGCGTCTAGCGGGGGTCGGGAGACCCAGTACTTC. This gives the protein CASSQASSGGRETQYF.